This is a list of T cell receptor beta chains from one sample in a study of ipilimumab plus nivolumab after autologous stem cell transplantation. The table came from immunoSEQ multiplex PCR; TCRdb's copy has only in-frame clones and leaves some out. The sample contains fewer than 30,000 clones, around 84% of which appear only once. Material: PBMCs, obtained in a trial of ipilimumab plus nivolumab as post-transplant consolidation. All receptors derive from a male donor with diffuse large B-cell lymphoma. Each CDR3 is given with its conserved first and last residue. D genes are given only for firm matches. A row's size may be missing; if present it is once, few, many or a size class.

>NA|NA|TRBJ1-5|15|TRBV9
CASSVAAYSNQPQHF
TGTGCCAGCAGCGTAGCAGCCTATAGCAATCAGCCCCAGCATTTT
>TRBD1|NA|TRBJ2-5|15|TRBV7-9
CASSLQGTAQETQYF
TGTGCCAGCAGCTTACAGGGGACAGCTCAAGAGACCCAGTACTTC
>NA|NA|TRBJ1-3|16|TRBV4-3
CASSQDVRSSGNTIYF
TGCGCCAGCAGCCAAGATGTCAGAAGCTCTGGAAACACCATATATTTT
>NA|NA|TRBJ1-6|14|TRBV2
CATSRRQPNSPLHF
TGTGCCACCTCAAGGCGACAGCCGAATTCACCCCTCCACTTT
>TRBD2|NA|TRBJ2-2|17|TRBV6-1
CASSEKGTSGAGGELFF
TGTGCCAGCAGTGAAAAAGGGACTAGCGGGGCCGGCGGGGAGCTGTTTTTT
>NA|NA|TRBJ2-1|12|TRBV9
CASSRKFSEQFF
TGTGCCAGCAGCAGAAAGTTCAGTGAGCAGTTCTTC
>TRBD1|few|TRBJ1-4|17|TRBV30
CAWSYGQGAFSFEKLFF
TGTGCCTGGAGTTACGGACAGGGGGCCTTTTCTTTTGAAAAACTGTTTTTT
>NA|NA|TRBJ2-1|15|TRBV5-1
CASSSQQETARVSFF
TGCGCCAGCAGCTCACAACAAGAGACTGCCCGCGTTTCATTCTTC
>NA|NA|TRBJ2-1|11|TRBV6-6
CASSSYTEQFF
TGTGCCAGCAGTTCCTACACAGAGCAGTTCTTC
>NA|few|TRBJ2-3|13|TRBV29-1
CSVEGQATDTQYF
TGCAGCGTTGAAGGACAGGCCACAGATACGCAGTATTTT